This TCR beta chain was sequenced during a study of control samples from healthy donors and cancer patients. This CDR3 region has 13 residues. Trimming cost V 8 bases and J 7 bases; bases outside gene matches: 4. Looked up from germline, CDR1 is LGHDT and CDR2 is YNNKEL (reference sequence). Clones were read by immunoSEQ multiplex PCR, and TCRdb kept only the in-frame ones, dropping some. The table includes about 83,000 clones, roughly 91% detected once. The chain links TRBV3-1 (or the pseudogene TRBV3-2) to TRBJ1-5; 11 nucleotides match TRBD1. The source material was blood. The clonotype comes from a man between 50 and 59 years old in good health. The chain's CDR3 is CASGGQGGQPQHF. CDR3 nucleotide sequence: TGTGCCAGCGGGGGACAGGGGGGGCAGCCCCAGCATTTT.